The 18 T cell receptor beta chains below come from one sample, sequenced in a study of naive and memory T cell subsets. Treatment given: skin biopsy from PPD injection site in Mantoux-positive individual. TCR cDNA received a 3' ligated oligonucleotide that carried a UMI. Four PCR rounds used nested alpha and beta constant region primers plus the SP2 primer. TCRdb processed the UMI-ligation and nested PCR reads anew with MiXCR; each CDR3 protein has one entry. The table records fewer than 35,000 distinct CDR3 sequences, about 6.2% of them present only once. This sample comprised skin, obtained from a tuberculin skin test site. These receptor sequences come from an adult in good health.

This clonotype was observed many times. V and J are TRBV10-3 and TRBJ2-5; 7 bases match TRBD2. J gave up 5 bases and V 6 bases, and 15 bases lay outside the gene matches. Germline CDR1 reads ENHRY; CDR2 reads SYGVKD. The CDR3 spans 16 residues. The CDR3 protein is CAISQPQPGEGETQYF. In DNA form, the CDR3 reads TGTGCCATCAGCCAACCTCAGCCCGGGGAGGGGGAGACCCAGTACTTC.

The chain has TRBV28 and TRBJ2-2, with no clear D. Per germline, CDR1 MDHEN and CDR2 SYDVKM. The CDR3 is made up of 13 amino acids. V was cut by 3 bases and J by 4 bases, with 6 bases left in between. The CDR3 region is CASSFWGTGELFF. The CDR3 bases are TGTGCCAGCAGTTTCTGGGGCACCGGGGAGCTGTTTTTT.

In the case of this clonotype: At one boundary the junction diverges from the germline segment, which might be a read error. The chain links TRBV2 to TRBJ1-2; unclear D gene. Germline V gene lookup returns CDR1 SNHLY and CDR2 FYNNEI. This CDR3 is built from 15 residues. The CDR3 spells CASRSGPEADYGDTF. The CDR3 DNA reads as TGTGCCAGCAGGAGCGGACCCGAGGCAGACTATGGCGACACCTTC.

By sample fraction, this clonotype is medium-sized. The chain employs TRBV20-1 and TRBJ2-5; TRBD2 matches at 14 bases. Trimming cost V 6 bases and J 6 bases; bases outside gene matches: 6. Germline V gives CDR1 DFQATT, CDR2 SNEGSKA (reference sequence). This CDR3 comprises 14 residues. The CDR3 spells CSARTSGGQKTQYF. The CDR3 region has the DNA TGCAGTGCAAGGACTAGCGGGGGGCAGAAGACCCAGTACTTC.

This clonotype was observed many times. This rearrangement joins TRBV7-6 to TRBJ2-7; 9 bases are a match to TRBD1. Germline V gene lookup returns CDR1 SGHVS and CDR2 FNYEAQ. The CDR3 runs 14 residues. V dropped 5 bases and J dropped 5; count of bases not matched to a gene: 7. The CDR3 spells CASSPGQGQDEQYF. The CDR3 DNA follows: TGTGCCAGCAGCCCCGGACAGGGGCAAGACGAGCAGTACTTC.

A note on this clonotype: It may be a read error: a sequence one base away is much more abundant. J is TRBJ2-3 and V is TRBV11-2; 9 bases match TRBD1. Unmatched junction bases numbered 10, after V lost 6 bases and J lost 6 bases. This CDR3 spans 15 amino acids. The germline gives CDR1 SGHAT, CDR2 FQNNGV. The CDR3 coding sequence is TGTGCCAGCAGGAGGCGTGGACAGGGGTCCGATACGCAGTATTTT. Encoded protein: CASRRRGQGSDTQYF.

The sample holds many counts of this clonotype. The chain recombines TRBV12-5 with TRBJ2-1, with D possibly being TRBD1 (6 bases). Germline loops: CDR1 LGHNT, CDR2 FRNRAP. The ends were cut back, 1 base at V and 0 bases at J, with 10 bases in the middle. The length of the CDR3 is 16 residues. CDR3 amino acids: CASGLDWDISYNEQFF. The CDR3 bases are TGTGCTAGTGGTTTGGATTGGGACATCTCCTACAATGAGCAGTTCTTC.

Of note for this clonotype: Its ends do not fully match the called genes, so a read error is possible. CDR3 region: CASGFGTSRRTDTQYF. CDR3 sequence (DNA): TGTGCTAGCGGTTTCGGGACTAGCAGACGCACAGATACGCAGTATTTT. The rearrangement joins TRBV12-5 to TRBJ2-3; TRBD2 matches 9 bases. CDR1 and CDR2 (germline): LGHNT, FRNRAP. This CDR3 comprises 16 residues. Based on the CDR3 plus reference TRBV12-5 and TRBJ2-3, the full variable domain is DARVTQTPRHKVTEMGQEVTMRCQPILGHNTVFWYRQTMMQGLELLAYFRNRAPLDDSGMPKDRFSAEMPDATLATLKIQPSEPRDSAVYFCASGFGTSRRTDTQYFGPGTRLTVL.

This rearrangement joins TRBV5-4 to TRBJ2-5; 10 nucleotides line up with TRBD2. The V and J ends lost 4 bases and 1 base, in that order; junction bases with no gene match: 13. CDR1 is SGHNT, CDR2 YYREEE, per germline (reference sequence). The CDR3 is 18 residues long. CDR3 region: CASSPKFLSGGFQETQYF. The CDR3 DNA sequence: TGTGCCAGCAGCCCAAAATTCCTTAGCGGGGGGTTCCAAGAGACCCAGTACTTC.

In its sample, this clonotype was seen many times. The chain has TRBV11-2 and TRBJ2-5; possibly TRBD1 for D (6 bases). V dropped 5 bases and J dropped 3 bases, with 22 bases sitting between them. The CDR3 is 17 amino acids. Germline V gives CDR1 SGHAT, CDR2 FQNNGV. CDR3 sequence: CASSDRRGTINKETQYF. As DNA, the CDR3 is TGTGCCAGCAGCGATCGTAGGGGGACGATAAATAAAGAGACCCAGTACTTC.

This clonotype was counted ten times or more. CDR3 DNA sequence: TGTGCCAGCAGCCAAGATTTGGTACGGCAAGAGACCCAGTACTTC. This codes for CASSQDLVRQETQYF. This chain connects TRBV4-2 to TRBJ2-5; D gene ambiguous. Trimming took off 0 bases at V and 2 bases at J, with 10 bases between the two ends. Germline CDR1 LGHNA, CDR2 YNFKEQ. This CDR3 is built from 15 residues.

This clonotype was detected many times. The V and J genes are TRBV19 and TRBJ2-7, with D possibly called TRBD1 or TRBD2 (5 bases each). Per the germline V gene, CDR1 is LNHDA and CDR2 is SQIVND (reference sequence). This CDR3 spans 14 amino acids. The ends were cut back, 5 bases at V and 7 bases at J, with 18 bases in the middle. The CDR3 sequence: CASSPWGPEGEQYF. Written as DNA, the CDR3 is TGTGCCAGTAGTCCATGGGGTCCTGAGGGGGAGCAGTACTTC.

This clonotype was detected many times. This chain uses TRBV7-3 with TRBJ2-3, with D unclear. The CDR3 is 13 amino acids. V gave up 2 bases and J gave up 3 bases, with 6 bases separating them. CDR1 is SGHTA and CDR2 is FQGTGA in the germline V gene. Here the CDR3 DNA reads TGTGCCAGCAGCTTACGTCCTACAGATACGCAGTATTTT. Its protein product is CASSLRPTDTQYF.

Ten or more counts support this clonotype. This rearrangement joins TRBV11-1 to TRBJ2-3, with D maybe TRBD2 (6 bases). The V gene lost 4 bases and the J gene lost 4 bases, with 15 bases spanning the gap. The CDR3 spans 15 residues. Germline V gene lookup returns CDR1 SGHAT and CDR2 FQDESV (reference sequence). This CDR3 reads CASSYSGDRADTQYF. The CDR3 DNA reads as TGTGCCAGCAGCTACTCGGGGGATCGGGCAGATACGCAGTATTTT.

The chain uses TRBV9 and TRBJ2-1; 9 bases agree with TRBD2. This CDR3 has 19 amino acids. Germline CDR1 is SGDLS and CDR2 is YYNGEE. The ends lost 1 base at V and 2 bases at J; junction bases unmatched: 13. The DNA for the CDR3 is TGTGCCAGCAGCGTATGGAGCGGGGGGCCGAGCGAGACCTACAATGAGCAGTTCTTC. It codes for CASSVWSGGPSETYNEQFF.

CDR3 protein: CASKAGQEINQPQHF. CDR3 DNA sequence: TGTGCCAGTAAGGCTGGACAGGAGATCAATCAGCCCCAGCATTTT. J is TRBJ1-5 and V is TRBV19, with TRBD1 identical over 7 bases. After removal of 7 bases from V and 3 bases from J, the junction contained 9 bases not matched to a gene. This CDR3 has 15 residues. Germline CDR1 and CDR2: LNHDA and SQIVND (reference sequence). The full variable domain, in which reference TRBV19 and TRBJ1-5 provide the parts outside the CDR3, is DGGITQSPKYLFRKEGQNVTLSCEQNLNHDAMYWYRQDPGQGLRLIYYSQIVNDFQKGDIAEGYSVSREKKESFPLTVTSAQKNPTAFYLCASKAGQEINQPQHFGDGTRLSIL.

The rearrangement links TRBV27 to TRBJ2-4; D is perhaps TRBD1 (5 bases). CDR1 and CDR2 from the germline V gene are MNHEY and SMNVEV (reference sequence). The CDR3 has 15 residues. The V gene lost 5 bases and the J gene lost 1 base, with 12 bases spanning the gap. In DNA form, the CDR3 reads TGTGCCAGCAGTCTAGACAGACAGGCCAAAAACATTCAGTACTTC. This gives the protein CASSLDRQAKNIQYF.

The sample holds many counts of this clonotype. The gene calls are TRBV5-1 and TRBJ2-3; tentative D call: TRBD2 (5 bases). CDR1 SGHRS and CDR2 YFSETQ come from the germline V gene. CDR3 length: 14 amino acids. Trimming cost V 4 bases and J 4 bases, with 13 bases left between them. CDR3 DNA: TGCGCCAGCAGCGAATCCGGGGTGGCAGATACGCAGTATTTT. It is translated as CASSESGVADTQYF.